A selection of T cell receptor beta chains follows, all from one sample in a study of a mutant IDH1 vaccine in newly diagnosed glioma. This table comes from immunoSEQ multiplex PCR, and its TCRdb copy is limited to in-frame clones, with some not included. There are about 67,000 clones in the sample; about 86% occur only once, and roughly 4.4% lies in the top ten. The sequencing here drew on peripheral blood mononuclear cells (PBMCs), taken from a glioma patient treated with radiotherapy, temozolomide or both. The receptors come from a young woman with glioma. Some clones in this sample may be carry-over from other donors' samples. Each CDR3 is given with its conserved first and last residue. The order of the fields is V gene, clone size, J gene, D gene, CDR3 protein, CDR3 DNA. The D gene is left open where the match is weak. Not every row has a clone size; where given, it reads once, few, many or a size class.

TRBV11-2	.	TRBJ2-3	TRBD2	CASSKSPGGFFVDTQYF	TGTGCCAGCAGCAAGAGTCCGGGAGGTTTTTTTGTAGATACGCAGTATTTT
TRBV6-6	.	TRBJ1-2	.	CASTPGGGYTF	TGTGCCAGCACCCCGGGAGGAGGCTACACCTTC
TRBV4-1	.	TRBJ2-7	TRBD2	CASSPSGSTYEQYF	TGCGCCAGCAGCCCTAGCGGGAGTACCTACGAGCAGTACTTC
TRBV19	few	TRBJ2-7	TRBD1	CASSTSPGQGGYEQYF	TGTGCCAGTAGTACTAGCCCCGGACAGGGCGGGTACGAGCAGTACTTC
TRBV7-8	.	TRBJ1-3	.	CASSPRRTESSGNTIYF	TGTGCCAGCAGCCCACGTCGGACAGAGAGCTCTGGAAACACCATATATTTT
TRBV5-1	.	TRBJ2-7	TRBD1	CASSLGLRGQLFLEQYF	TGCGCCAGCAGCTTGGGCTTAAGGGGACAGTTATTCCTCGAGCAGTACTTC
TRBV19	.	TRBJ1-1	.	CASSARGNTEAFF	TGTGCCAGTAGTGCCCGGGGGAACACTGAAGCTTTCTTT
TRBV25-1	.	TRBJ1-3	TRBD1	CASSTSWDRGNTIYF	TGTGCCAGCAGCACCTCTTGGGACAGGGGCAACACCATATATTTT
TRBV12-5	.	TRBJ1-5	TRBD1	CASGSSDRGLQPQHF	TGTGCTAGTGGCTCTTCGGACAGGGGGCTTCAGCCCCAGCATTTT
TRBV11-3	few	TRBJ1-5	.	CASSPGLGSNQPQHF	TGTGCCAGCAGCCCGGGCCTCGGAAGCAATCAGCCCCAGCATTTT
TRBV13	once	TRBJ1-2	.	CASSLGLGSNYGYTF	TGTGCCAGCAGCTTAGGCCTCGGCAGCAACTATGGCTACACCTTC
TRBV10-3	.	TRBJ2-1	TRBD2	CASQTSGIYNEQFF	TGTGCCAGTCAGACTAGCGGGATTTACAATGAGCAGTTCTTC
TRBV6-5	.	TRBJ1-2	TRBD1	CASSPEGTGSRGYTF	TGTGCCAGCAGTCCCGAAGGGACAGGATCCCGGGGCTACACCTTC
TRBV6-5	.	TRBJ1-1	.	CASSQGRFTEAFF	TGTGCCAGCAGCCAGGGGAGATTCACTGAAGCTTTCTTT
TRBV27	.	TRBJ2-7	.	CASSRGATESSYEQYF	TGTGCCAGCAGCCGAGGGGCTACAGAAAGCTCCTACGAGCAGTACTTC
TRBV10-3	.	TRBJ2-7	.	CAISDPGHSYEQYF	TGTGCCATCAGTGATCCGGGACACTCCTACGAGCAGTACTTC
TRBV6-6	.	TRBJ1-4	.	CASSPRGQTNEKLFF	TGTGCCAGCAGCCCCCGAGGACAGACTAATGAAAAACTGTTTTTT
TRBV7-3	once	TRBJ2-7	TRBD1	CASSLTQGVYEQYF	TGTGCCAGCAGCTTAACCCAGGGGGTCTACGAGCAGTACTTC
TRBV19	once	TRBJ1-5	.	CASSILGDQPQHF	TGTGCCAGTAGTATCCTGGGAGACCAGCCCCAGCATTTT
TRBV2	.	TRBJ2-3	.	CASRLDRSTDTQYF	TGTGCCAGCAGGCTCGACAGAAGCACAGATACGCAGTATTTT
TRBV19	.	TRBJ2-2	.	CASSLGVGLASGELFF	TGTGCCAGTAGTTTAGGGGTTGGGCTAGCCAGCGGGGAGCTGTTTTTT
TRBV5-4	.	TRBJ1-1	.	CASSSPPGGEDGDTEAFF	TGTGCCAGCAGCTCTCCTCCCGGGGGGGAGGACGGGGACACTGAAGCTTTCTTT
TRBV20-1	once	TRBJ1-2	.	CSATDIYGYTF	TGCAGTGCAACGGACATCTACGGCTACACCTTC
TRBV4-3	once	TRBJ2-3	.	CASSQDLGMSGRTDTQYF	TGCGCCAGCAGCCAAGATCTCGGTATGTCAGGACGCACAGATACGCAGTATTTT
TRBV7-9	.	TRBJ1-4	.	CASSGGGIDEKLFF	TGTGCCAGCAGCGGCGGGGGAATCGATGAAAAACTGTTTTTT
TRBV28	.	TRBJ2-7	.	CASSGASSYEQYF	TGTGCCAGCAGTGGCGCTAGCTCCTACGAGCAGTACTTC
TRBV7-2	.	TRBJ2-3	.	CASSRDRSTDTQYF	TGTGCCAGCAGTCGCGACAGGAGTACAGATACGCAGTATTTT
TRBV5-4	.	TRBJ1-4	.	CASSLGAPYGAGHEKLFF	TGTGCCAGCAGCTTGGGGGCTCCGTACGGGGCTGGACATGAAAAACTGTTTTTT
TRBV6-6	.	TRBJ1-2	.	CASSYLAKSNYGYTF	TGTGCCAGCAGTTACTTGGCGAAATCTAACTATGGCTACACCTTC
TRBV5-6	.	TRBJ2-7	.	CASSERWGSSYEQYF	TGTGCCAGCAGCGAGCGGTGGGGGAGCTCCTACGAGCAGTACTTC
TRBV6-6	.	TRBJ1-5	.	CASSYSSGSINQPQHF	TGTGCCAGCAGTTACTCTAGCGGGAGCATCAATCAGCCCCAGCATTTT
TRBV6-1	few	TRBJ1-4	TRBD1	CASRRYTGGEKLFF	TGTGCCAGCAGAAGGTATACAGGGGGCGAAAAACTGTTTTTT
TRBV6-6	once	TRBJ1-1	.	CASRAGGTEAFF	TGTGCCAGCAGGGCAGGAGGCACTGAAGCTTTCTTT
TRBV6-5	few	TRBJ1-1	.	CASSYAGMNTEAFF	TGTGCCAGCAGTTACGCAGGGATGAACACTGAAGCTTTCTTT
TRBV10-1	.	TRBJ2-3	TRBD2	CASSDYSGSADTQYF	TGCGCCAGCAGTGATTATAGCGGGAGCGCAGATACGCAGTATTTT
TRBV7-3	.	TRBJ2-7	.	CASSPEPGVYEQYF	TGTGCCAGCAGCCCAGAGCCGGGGGTGTACGAGCAGTACTTC
TRBV13	.	TRBJ2-1	.	CASSSDLWGGMGDNEQFF	TGTGCCAGCAGTTCGGACCTCTGGGGCGGGATGGGGGACAATGAGCAGTTCTTC
TRBV20-1	few	TRBJ1-1	.	CSATGAMGAFF	TGCAGTGCTACCGGGGCGATGGGGGCTTTCTTT
TRBV27	.	TRBJ2-7	.	CASSLEGLPSYEQYF	TGTGCCAGCAGTTTAGAGGGCCTGCCCTCCTACGAGCAGTACTTC
TRBV2	.	TRBJ2-5	.	CASSPPTGLNQETQYF	TGTGCCAGCAGTCCGCCCACGGGGTTAAACCAAGAGACCCAGTACTTC
TRBV2	.	TRBJ2-6	TRBD1	CASRHPRDRDPFISGANVLTF	TGTGCCAGCAGACATCCGCGGGACAGGGATCCCTTTATCTCTGGGGCCAACGTCCTGACTTTC